These 16 T cell receptor beta chains were all obtained from the same sample, sequenced in a study of CD8 T cells in Susac syndrome (dated by TCRdb to the late 2010s). The method behind the library was the immunoSEQ multiplex PCR assay. RNA was extracted using the RNeasy kit, and about 0.5 to 1 microgram was reverse transcribed with random hexamers. The public sequencing data were trimmed at Q25 with fastp and processed into clonotypes with MiXCR by TCRdb, which kept only in-frame beta chains. Rows are combined by CDR3 protein, so each entry shows the most common genes and DNA. Recorded for this sample are over 130,000 distinct CDR3 sequences; roughly 94% of them occurred a single time. Of the sample, more than 0.14% is held by the ten largest clones. Source material: CD4+ T cells from PBMCs. Receptor source: a human donor with Susac syndrome.

The chain carries TRBV28 and TRBJ1-2; D remains ambiguous. CDR1 and CDR2 from the germline V gene are MDHEN and SYDVKM. This CDR3 is 12 amino acids long. Trimming stripped 5 bases from V and 6 bases from J, with 10 bases between. CDR3 region: CASSPYYNGYTF. The DNA of the CDR3 is TGTGCCAGCAGTCCGTATTATAATGGCTACACCTTC.

The genes are TRBV3-1 and TRBJ1-1; possibly TRBD1 for D (6 bases). CDR3 length: 15 residues. V was trimmed by 3 bases and J by 3 bases, leaving 14 bases between them. CDR1 and CDR2 from the germline V gene are LGHDT and YNNKEL (reference sequence). The CDR3 sequence is CASSHRTRGYTEAFF. The CDR3 bases are TGTGCCAGCAGCCATCGGACGAGGGGGTACACTGAAGCTTTCTTT.

The chain recombines TRBV3-1 with TRBJ2-7; D tentatively fits TRBD1 or TRBD2 (6 bases each). The CDR3 has 15 amino acids. Germline-derived CDR1 and CDR2 are LGHDT and YNNKEL (reference sequence). The V and J ends lost 4 bases and 0 bases respectively, with 13 bases between them. The CDR3 nucleotides read TGTGCCAGCAGCCCGACTAGGACAGCCTCCTACGAGCAGTACTTC. Its protein is CASSPTRTASYEQYF.

The rearrangement links TRBV29-1 to TRBJ2-7; 9 nucleotides align to TRBD2. Germline CDR1 is SQVTM and CDR2 is ANQGSEA. The CDR3 is made up of 14 amino acids. V was clipped by 2 bases and J by 3 bases; unmatched bases: 5. As DNA, the CDR3 is TGCAGCGTTGAACCCCTAGCGGGACACTACGAGCAGTACTTC. This gives the protein CSVEPLAGHYEQYF.

The chain joins TRBV28 to TRBJ2-1; 8 bases align to TRBD2. V shed 6 bases, J shed 6 bases, and the junction held 7 bases outside the gene matches. This CDR3 has 14 amino acids. The V gene's germline CDR1 is MDHEN and CDR2 SYDVKM. The CDR3 loop is CASSKAGEANEQFF. The CDR3 nucleotides are TGTGCCAGCAGCAAAGCGGGGGAGGCCAATGAGCAGTTCTTC. Drawing the rest from reference TRBV28 and TRBJ2-1, the complete variable domain is DVKVTQSSRYLVKRTGEKVFLECVQDMDHENMFWYRQDPGLGLRLIYFSYDVKMKEKGDIPEGYSVSREKKERFSLILESASTNQTSMYLCASSKAGEANEQFFGPGTRLTVL.

The rearrangement joins TRBV5-6 to TRBJ2-2; no firm D call. The CDR3 contains 14 residues. V was pared by 0 bases and J by 3 bases, with 6 bases between. The germline V gene encodes CDR1 SGHDT and CDR2 YYEEEE. The CDR3 nucleotides are TGTGCCAGCAGCTTGGTCAGTTACACCGGGGAGCTGTTTTTT. Encoded protein: CASSLVSYTGELFF.

The chain joins TRBV7-2 to TRBJ2-3; maybe TRBD2 (5 bases). This CDR3 spans 14 amino acids. CDR1 is SGHTA, CDR2 FQGNSA, per germline. V was cut by 1 base and J by 3 bases, with 8 bases left in between. CDR3 sequence (DNA): TGTGCCAGCAGCTTAGAGAGGGTAACAGATACGCAGTATTTT. It translates to CASSLERVTDTQYF.

V usage is TRBV3-1 and J usage is TRBJ2-3, with D unresolved. Trimming removed 0 bases at V and 1 base at J, with 11 bases between. CDR1 and CDR2 from the germline V gene are LGHDT and YNNKEL (reference sequence). This CDR3 region has 16 residues. The CDR3 is CASSQENLYGTDTQYF. The CDR3, as DNA: TGTGCCAGCAGCCAAGAAAACCTCTACGGCACAGATACGCAGTATTTT.

CDR3 nucleotide sequence: TGTGCCTGGAGTGTCACTTACGAGCAGTACTTC. Its protein product is CAWSVTYEQYF. The V and J genes are TRBV30 and TRBJ2-7, with D unresolved. The V end lost 0 bases, the J end lost 4 bases, and 4 bases lay between the germline ends. CDR1 GTSNPN and CDR2 SVGIG come from the germline V gene (reference sequence). CDR3 size: 11 residues.

This chain connects TRBV11-2 to TRBJ1-6; D is possibly TRBD1 (5 bases). With 4 bases removed from V and 7 bases from J, the gap between germline ends came to 17 bases. Germline CDR1 reads SGHAT; CDR2 reads FQNNGV. The CDR3 spans 16 residues. CDR3 loop: CASSYPQGEGNSPLHF. In nucleotides, the CDR3 is TGTGCCAGCAGCTACCCCCAGGGAGAGGGCAATTCACCCCTCCACTTT.

This clonotype was observed a single time. V is TRBV3-1 and J is TRBJ1-2, with 7 bases that match TRBD1. Germline CDR1 and CDR2: LGHDT and YNNKEL (reference sequence). J gave up 4 bases and V 6 bases, and 2 bases lay outside the gene matches. CDR3 length: 12 amino acids. The CDR3 nucleotides are TGTGCCAGCAGTCACAGGGGCTATGGCTACACCTTC. Translating gives CASSHRGYGYTF.

This clonotype was counted a few times. The chain uses TRBV29-1 and TRBJ2-1; D tentatively fits TRBD1 or TRBD2 (5 bases each). Germline V gives CDR1 SQVTM, CDR2 ANQGSEA. V dropped 7 bases and J dropped 4 bases, with 29 bases sitting between them. The CDR3 has 18 amino acids. The CDR3 sequence is CSATRGARLRTRYNEQFF. DNA for the CDR3: TGCAGCGCTACAAGAGGGGCGCGGCTGAGGACAAGGTACAATGAGCAGTTCTTC.

The rearrangement joins TRBV11-2 to TRBJ2-7; no clear D. Deletions cut 3 bases from V and 3 bases from J, with 6 bases between. Germline V lookup: CDR1 SGHAT, CDR2 FQNNGV. CDR3 length: 12 residues. This CDR3 reads CASSFDNYEQYF. The CDR3, as DNA: TGTGCCAGCAGCTTTGACAACTACGAGCAGTACTTC.

The CDR3 coding sequence is TGTGCCTGGAGTGTCATCGGATATAGTCAGCCCCAGCATTTT. It encodes CAWSVIGYSQPQHF. This chain links TRBV30 with TRBJ1-5; D not certain. V was clipped by 0 bases and J by 6 bases, with 12 bases between them. Germline CDR1 reads GTSNPN; CDR2 reads SVGIG (reference sequence). The CDR3 sequence is 14 residues long.

CDR3 sequence (DNA): TGCGCCAGCAGCCAAGAACGAAGGGGGCAAGGGTATGGCTACACCTTC. Its protein is CASSQERRGQGYGYTF. The rearrangement links TRBV4-1 to TRBJ1-2; TRBD1 matches 7 bases. The germline V gene encodes CDR1 MGHRA and CDR2 YSYEKL. The CDR3 is 16 residues long. The V and J ends lost 0 bases and 5 bases, in that order; junction bases with no gene match: 9.

The chain has TRBV25-1 and TRBJ1-5, with a tentative D call TRBD1 (6 bases). The CDR3 is 13 amino acids. Germline CDR1 MGHDK, CDR2 SYGVNS. V was cut by 7 bases and J by 3 bases, with 10 bases left in between. CDR3 in amino acids: CASTAGHNQPQHF. In DNA, the CDR3 is TGTGCCAGCACCGCGGGACACAATCAGCCCCAGCATTTT.